These T cell receptor beta chains were read from a single sample in a study of T cell responses to AZD1222 COVID-19 vaccine. Repertoires were generated with immunoSEQ multiplex PCR, while TCRdb's copy carries only in-frame clones and drops some. In the table there are more than 150,000 clones, around nine tenths of which are singletons. The starting material was peripheral blood, obtained on day 0 of AZD1222 vaccination. These receptors were collected from an adult in good health. CDR3s include the opening cysteine and the closing phenylalanine or tryptophan. The D gene is left open where the match is weak. Clone size is not always given. Where it is, it says once, few, many or a class for expanded clones.

abundance	j_gene	v_gene	d_gene	CDR3aa	CDR3nt
-	TRBJ1-5	TRBV6-2/TRBV6-3	-	CASSYAKYSQPQHF	TGTGCCAGCAGTTACGCGAAATACTCTCAGCCCCAGCATTTT
-	TRBJ2-7	TRBV6-5	-	CASNLRPNSYEQYF	TGTGCCAGCAACCTAAGGCCCAACTCCTACGAGCAGTACTTC
once	TRBJ1-1	TRBV6-6	-	CASTANTEAFF	TGTGCCAGCACAGCGAACACTGAAGCTTTCTTT
-	TRBJ1-1	TRBV7-2	-	CASSLVRTEAFF	TGTGCCAGCAGCTTAGTAAGGACTGAAGCTTTCTTT
-	TRBJ2-1	TRBV4-2	-	CASSQDLLYNEQFF	TGTGCCAGCAGCCAAGATCTCCTCTACAATGAGCAGTTCTTC
few	TRBJ1-6	TRBV7-3	TRBD1	CASSLTGQGNSPLHF	TGTGCCAGCAGCTTAACGGGACAGGGAAATTCACCCCTCCACTTT
-	TRBJ2-1	TRBV7-3	-	CASSLGQTLEQFF	TGTGCCAGCAGCTTAGGCCAAACACTTGAGCAGTTCTTC
-	TRBJ2-7	TRBV29-1	TRBD2	CSVQRGPEQYF	TGCAGCGTCCAGCGGGGTCCCGAGCAGTACTTC
-	TRBJ1-2	TRBV15	-	CATSRERALNYGYTF	TGTGCCACCAGCAGAGAGCGGGCTTTGAACTATGGCTACACCTTC
-	TRBJ1-5	TRBV5-4	TRBD1	CASSPGQGMQPQHF	TGTGCCAGCAGCCCAGGACAGGGTATGCAGCCCCAGCATTTT
-	TRBJ1-2	TRBV7-8	TRBD1	CASSSRTGGHWGYTF	TGTGCCAGCAGCTCCAGGACAGGGGGCCACTGGGGCTACACCTTC
-	TRBJ1-1	TRBV28	TRBD1	CASSLTGAAFF	TGTGCCAGCAGTTTAACAGGGGCAGCTTTCTTT
-	TRBJ2-7	TRBV6-1	-	CASSEFHSYISYEQYF	TGTGCCAGCAGTGAATTCCACTCTTACATCTCCTACGAGCAGTACTTC
few	TRBJ2-7	TRBV28	TRBD2	CASSLGGGYEQYF	TGTGCCAGCAGTTTAGGGGGGGGCTACGAGCAGTACTTC
once	TRBJ2-1	TRBV18	-	CASSPPTKGEQFF	TGTGCCAGCTCACCACCGACAAAGGGAGAACAGTTCTTC
-	TRBJ2-3	TRBV10-3	-	CAISDGIRERTDTQYF	TGTGCCATCAGTGACGGAATTCGGGAGCGCACAGATACGCAGTATTTT
-	TRBJ1-5	TRBV30	-	CAWSVEQPQQPQHF	TGTGCCTGGAGTGTTGAGCAGCCCCAGCAGCCCCAGCATTTT
-	TRBJ2-5	TRBV27	-	CASSSGLMETQYF	TGTGCCAGCAGTTCGGGACTTATGGAGACCCAGTACTTC
-	TRBJ2-1	TRBV24-1	TRBD2	CATSDPGRVAGPYNEQFF	TGTGCCACCAGTGACCCCGGGCGGGTAGCGGGACCCTACAATGAGCAGTTCTTC
-	TRBJ2-5	TRBV3-1/TRBV3-2	TRBD2	CASSRVSGSGETQYF	TGTGCCAGCAGCCGGGTTAGCGGGAGCGGAGAGACCCAGTACTTC
once	TRBJ1-1	TRBV7-9	-	CASSLSTVGEAFF	TGTGCCAGCAGCTTATCCACAGTCGGTGAAGCTTTCTTT
-	TRBJ2-7	TRBV4-1	-	CASSRDFSGTNSYEQYF	TGCGCCAGCAGCCGGGACTTTTCCGGGACAAACTCCTACGAGCAGTACTTC
-	TRBJ1-6	TRBV10-2	TRBD1	CASSEWRKGADNSPLHF	TGCGCCAGCAGTGAGTGGAGAAAGGGGGCTGATAATTCACCCCTCCACTTT
-	TRBJ1-4	TRBV30	TRBD1	CAWSRTGGNNEKLFF	TGTGCCTGGAGTCGCACAGGGGGGAATAATGAAAAACTGTTTTTT
-	TRBJ2-5	TRBV6-5	TRBD2	CASSYPSGMGETQYF	TGTGCCAGCAGTTATCCTAGCGGGATGGGGGAGACCCAGTACTTC
-	TRBJ1-1	TRBV7-6	-	CASSLLLGAAEAFF	TGTGCCAGCAGCCTTCTTTTGGGGGCCGCTGAAGCTTTCTTT
once	TRBJ1-2	TRBV28	-	CASSPPGQSYGYTF	TGTGCCAGCAGTCCCCCCGGACAGAGCTATGGCTACACCTTC
-	TRBJ2-7	TRBV11-2	-	CASSFSGYEQYF	TGTGCCAGCAGCTTCTCGGGGTACGAGCAGTACTTC
-	TRBJ2-2	TRBV28	TRBD2	CATSSSGGGTGELFF	TGTGCCACCAGTTCCTCGGGGGGGGGCACCGGGGAGCTGTTTTTT
-	TRBJ2-2	TRBV5-6	-	CASSWGKGLTGELFF	TGTGCCAGCAGTTGGGGAAAGGGTTTGACCGGGGAGCTGTTTTTT
-	TRBJ1-6	TRBV28	-	CAITDGLSYNSPLHF	TGTGCCATTACCGACGGCCTCTCCTATAATTCACCCCTCCACTTT
once	TRBJ2-5	TRBV7-8	-	CASTDPQVGVETQYF	TGTGCCAGCACCGACCCCCAGGTGGGGGTGGAGACCCAGTACTTC
-	TRBJ1-1	TRBV28	TRBD1	CASSFYRGGAFF	TGTGCCAGCAGTTTCTACAGGGGTGGCGCTTTCTTT